Sequencing of this T cell receptor (beta chain) was carried out in a study of T cell repertoires in cytomegalovirus infection. Study-level background: In the study, CMV epitopes included recently identified HLA-C-restricted and well-studied HLA-B-restricted ones.

Using its own MiXCR run on the reads, TCRdb lists one record per CDR3 protein. The sample carries about 920,000 distinct CDR3 sequences, about a third recorded once. The sample holds many counts of this clonotype. Its cognate antigen is unknown. Trimming took off 3 bases at V and 1 base at J, with 10 bases between the two ends. Germline loops: CDR1 KGHSH, CDR2 LQKENI. This CDR3 spans 16 amino acids. The clonotype comes from a human donor in good health (CMV status not recorded). Some clones in this sample may be carry-over from other donors' samples. The chain recombines TRBV18 with TRBJ1-6; D is unclear. This specimen was cultured CD8+ T cells from PBMCs, taken from culture after CMV antigen stimulation. The CDR3 spells CASSPGGPSYNSPLHF. The DNA of the CDR3 is TGTGCCAGCTCACCGGGAGGACCTTCCTATAATTCACCCCTCCACTTT.